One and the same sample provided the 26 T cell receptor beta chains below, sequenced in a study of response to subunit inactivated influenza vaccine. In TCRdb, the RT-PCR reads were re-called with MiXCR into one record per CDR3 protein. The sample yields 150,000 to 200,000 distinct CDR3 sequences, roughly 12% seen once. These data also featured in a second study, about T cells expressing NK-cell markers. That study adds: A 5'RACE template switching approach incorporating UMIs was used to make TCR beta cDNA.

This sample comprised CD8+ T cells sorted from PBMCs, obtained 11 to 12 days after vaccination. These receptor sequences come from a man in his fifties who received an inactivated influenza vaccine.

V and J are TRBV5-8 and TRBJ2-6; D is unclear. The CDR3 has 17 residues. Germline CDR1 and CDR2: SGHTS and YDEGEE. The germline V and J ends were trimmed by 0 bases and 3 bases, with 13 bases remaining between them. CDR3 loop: CASSLESSAGGANVLTF. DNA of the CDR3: TGTGCCAGCAGCTTGGAGAGCTCCGCTGGTGGGGCCAACGTCCTGACTTTC.

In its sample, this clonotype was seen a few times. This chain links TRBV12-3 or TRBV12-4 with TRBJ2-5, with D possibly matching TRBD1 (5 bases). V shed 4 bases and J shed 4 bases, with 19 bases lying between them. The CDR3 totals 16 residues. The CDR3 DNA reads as TGTGCCAGCAGTTCGGTCCAGGGTCCCCTGCTAGAGACCCAGTACTTC. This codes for CASSSVQGPLLETQYF.

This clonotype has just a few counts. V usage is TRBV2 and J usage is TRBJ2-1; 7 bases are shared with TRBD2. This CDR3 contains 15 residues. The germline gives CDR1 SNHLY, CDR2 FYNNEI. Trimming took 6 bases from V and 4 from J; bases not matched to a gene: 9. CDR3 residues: CASRDREAAYNEQFF. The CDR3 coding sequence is TGTGCCAGCAGGGATCGGGAGGCGGCATACAATGAGCAGTTCTTC.

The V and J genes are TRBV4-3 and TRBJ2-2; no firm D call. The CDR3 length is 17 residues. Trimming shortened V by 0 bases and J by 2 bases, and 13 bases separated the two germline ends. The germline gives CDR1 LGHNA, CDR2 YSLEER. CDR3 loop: CASSQDYPGRNTGELFF. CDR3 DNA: TGCGCCAGCAGCCAAGATTACCCAGGAAGAAACACCGGGGAGCTGTTTTTT.

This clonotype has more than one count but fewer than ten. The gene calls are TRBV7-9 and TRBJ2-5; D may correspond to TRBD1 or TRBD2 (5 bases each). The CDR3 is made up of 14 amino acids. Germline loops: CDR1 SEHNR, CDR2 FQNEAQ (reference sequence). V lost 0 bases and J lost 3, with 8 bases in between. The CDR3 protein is CASSLAGVEETQYF. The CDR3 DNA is TGTGCCAGCAGCTTAGCGGGGGTGGAAGAGACCCAGTACTTC.

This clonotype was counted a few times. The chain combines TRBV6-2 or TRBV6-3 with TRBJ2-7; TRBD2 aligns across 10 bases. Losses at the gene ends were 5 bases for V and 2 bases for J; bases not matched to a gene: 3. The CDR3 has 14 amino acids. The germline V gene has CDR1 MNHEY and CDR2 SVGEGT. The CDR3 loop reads CASSPGTSAYEQYF. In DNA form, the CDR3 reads TGTGCCAGCAGTCCCGGGACTAGCGCCTACGAGCAGTACTTC.

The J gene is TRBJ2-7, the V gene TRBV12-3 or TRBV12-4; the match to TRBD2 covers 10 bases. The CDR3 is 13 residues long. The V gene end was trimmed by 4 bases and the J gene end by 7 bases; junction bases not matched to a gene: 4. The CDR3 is CASSSGTSVEQYF. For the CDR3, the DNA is TGTGCCAGCAGTTCCGGGACTAGCGTTGAGCAGTACTTC.

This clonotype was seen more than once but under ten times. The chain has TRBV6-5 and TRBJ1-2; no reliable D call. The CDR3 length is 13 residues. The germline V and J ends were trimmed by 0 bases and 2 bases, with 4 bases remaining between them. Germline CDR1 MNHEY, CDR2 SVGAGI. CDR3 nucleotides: TGTGCCAGCAGTTACTCCGGCAACTATGGCTACACCTTC. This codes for CASSYSGNYGYTF.

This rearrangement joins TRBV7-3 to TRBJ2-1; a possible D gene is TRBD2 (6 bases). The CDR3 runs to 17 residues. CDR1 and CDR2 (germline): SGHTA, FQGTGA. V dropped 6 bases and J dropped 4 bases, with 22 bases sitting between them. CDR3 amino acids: CASRNGTSRSTYNEQFF. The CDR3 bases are TGTGCCAGCAGGAACGGGACTTCCCGATCTACTTACAATGAGCAGTTCTTC.

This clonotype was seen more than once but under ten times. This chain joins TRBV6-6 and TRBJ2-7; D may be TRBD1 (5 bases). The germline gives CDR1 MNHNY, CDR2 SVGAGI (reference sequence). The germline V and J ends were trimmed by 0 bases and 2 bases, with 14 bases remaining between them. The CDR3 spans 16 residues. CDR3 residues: CASSYSITRAAYEQYF. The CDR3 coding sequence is TGTGCCAGCAGTTACTCGATTACCAGGGCCGCCTACGAGCAGTACTTC.

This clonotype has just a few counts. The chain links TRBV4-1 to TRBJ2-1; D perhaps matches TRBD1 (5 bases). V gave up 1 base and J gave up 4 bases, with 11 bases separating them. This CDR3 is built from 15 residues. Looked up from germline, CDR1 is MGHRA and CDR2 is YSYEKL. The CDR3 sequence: CASSQAQGFYNEQFF. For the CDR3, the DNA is TGCGCCAGCAGCCAAGCGCAGGGTTTTTACAATGAGCAGTTCTTC.

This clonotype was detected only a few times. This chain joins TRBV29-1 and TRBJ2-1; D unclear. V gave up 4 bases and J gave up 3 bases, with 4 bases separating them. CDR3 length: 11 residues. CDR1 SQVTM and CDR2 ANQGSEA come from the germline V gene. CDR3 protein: CSVGGYNEQFF. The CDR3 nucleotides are TGCAGCGTTGGAGGCTACAATGAGCAGTTCTTC.

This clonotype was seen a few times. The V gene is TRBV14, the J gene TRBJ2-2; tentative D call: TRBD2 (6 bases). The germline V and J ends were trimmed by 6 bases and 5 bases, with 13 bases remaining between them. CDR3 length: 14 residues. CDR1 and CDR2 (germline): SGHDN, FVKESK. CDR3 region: CASRPYGGTGELFF. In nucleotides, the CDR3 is TGTGCCAGCAGACCCTACGGGGGTACCGGGGAGCTGTTTTTT.

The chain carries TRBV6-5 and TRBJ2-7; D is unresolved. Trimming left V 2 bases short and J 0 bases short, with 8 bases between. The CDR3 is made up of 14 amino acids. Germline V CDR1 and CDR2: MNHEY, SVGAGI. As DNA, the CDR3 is TGTGCCAGCAGTTACGACGGAAGCTCCTACGAGCAGTACTTC. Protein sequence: CASSYDGSSYEQYF.

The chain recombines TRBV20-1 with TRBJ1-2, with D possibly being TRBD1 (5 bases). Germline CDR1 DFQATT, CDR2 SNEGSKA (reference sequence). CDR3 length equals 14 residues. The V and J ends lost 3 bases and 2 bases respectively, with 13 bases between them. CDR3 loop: CSARTLGGNYGYTF. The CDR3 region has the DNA TGCAGTGCTAGGACCCTGGGGGGGAACTATGGCTACACCTTC.

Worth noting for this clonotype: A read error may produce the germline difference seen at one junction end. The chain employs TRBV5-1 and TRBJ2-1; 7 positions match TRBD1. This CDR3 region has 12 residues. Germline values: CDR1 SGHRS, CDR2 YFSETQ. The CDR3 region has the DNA TGCGCCAGCAGCACCGGGACAGATATTGCTATCTTC. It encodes CASSTGTDIAIF.

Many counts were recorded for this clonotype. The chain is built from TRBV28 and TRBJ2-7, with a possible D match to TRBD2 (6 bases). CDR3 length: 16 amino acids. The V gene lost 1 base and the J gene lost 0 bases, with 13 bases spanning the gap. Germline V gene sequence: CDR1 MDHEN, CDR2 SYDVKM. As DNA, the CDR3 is TGTGCCAGCAGTTTATACCTGGGGGGAAGCTCCTACGAGCAGTACTTC. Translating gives CASSLYLGGSSYEQYF. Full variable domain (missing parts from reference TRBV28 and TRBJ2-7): DVKVTQSSRYLVKRTGEKVFLECVQDMDHENMFWYRQDPGLGLRLIYFSYDVKMKEKGDIPEGYSVSREKKERFSLILESASTNQTSMYLCASSLYLGGSSYEQYFGPGTRLTVT.

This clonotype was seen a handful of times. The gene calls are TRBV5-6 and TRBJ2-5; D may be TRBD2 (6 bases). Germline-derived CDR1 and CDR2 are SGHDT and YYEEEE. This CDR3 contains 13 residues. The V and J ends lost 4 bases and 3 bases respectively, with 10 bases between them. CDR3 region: CASSAGGKETQYF. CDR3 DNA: TGTGCCAGCAGCGCTGGGGGGAAAGAGACCCAGTACTTC.

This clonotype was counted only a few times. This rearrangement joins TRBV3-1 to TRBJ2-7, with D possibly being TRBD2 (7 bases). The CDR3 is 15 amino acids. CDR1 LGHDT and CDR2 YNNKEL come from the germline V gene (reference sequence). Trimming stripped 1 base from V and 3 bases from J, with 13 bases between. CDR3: CASSQGGGVSYEQYF. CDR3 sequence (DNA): TGTGCCAGCAGCCAAGGGGGGGGCGTTAGCTACGAGCAGTACTTC.

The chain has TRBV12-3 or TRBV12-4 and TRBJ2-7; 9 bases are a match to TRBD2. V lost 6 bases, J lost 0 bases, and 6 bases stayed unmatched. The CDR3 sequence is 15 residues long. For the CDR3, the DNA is TGTGCCAGCAGCGGTAGCGGGGGTCCCTCCTACGAGCAGTACTTC. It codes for CASSGSGGPSYEQYF.

The CDR3 DNA reads TGCGCCAGCAGCCAAGAGCGGGAGGACTACCAAGAGACCCAGTACTTC. As protein: CASSQEREDYQETQYF. V and J are TRBV4-3 and TRBJ2-5; 8 nucleotides match TRBD2. The length of the CDR3 is 16 residues. J lost 0 bases, V lost 0 bases, and 3 bases had no gene match. Germline values: CDR1 LGHNA, CDR2 YSLEER.

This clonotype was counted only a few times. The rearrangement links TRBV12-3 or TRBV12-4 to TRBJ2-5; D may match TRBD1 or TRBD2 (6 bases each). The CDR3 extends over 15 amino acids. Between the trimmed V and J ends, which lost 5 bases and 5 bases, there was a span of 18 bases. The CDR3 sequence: CASSVGGAVWETQYF. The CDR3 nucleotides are TGTGCCAGCAGTGTGGGGGGCGCGGTATGGGAGACCCAGTACTTC.

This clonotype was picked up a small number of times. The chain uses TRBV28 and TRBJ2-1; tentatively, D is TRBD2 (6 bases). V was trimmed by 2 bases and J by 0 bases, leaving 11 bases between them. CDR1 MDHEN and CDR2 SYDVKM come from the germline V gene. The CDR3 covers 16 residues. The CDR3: CASSLITGSSYNEQFF. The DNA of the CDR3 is TGTGCCAGCAGTTTAATTACCGGGAGCTCCTACAATGAGCAGTTCTTC. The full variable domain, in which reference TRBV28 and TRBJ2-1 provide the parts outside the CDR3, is DVKVTQSSRYLVKRTGEKVFLECVQDMDHENMFWYRQDPGLGLRLIYFSYDVKMKEKGDIPEGYSVSREKKERFSLILESASTNQTSMYLCASSLITGSSYNEQFFGPGTRLTVL.

The CDR3 sequence: CASSQGTSRYNEQFF. In DNA form, the CDR3 reads TGTGCCAGCAGCCAAGGGACTAGCAGATACAATGAGCAGTTCTTC. The V gene is TRBV3-1, the J gene TRBJ2-1; TRBD2 matches at 8 bases. J gave up 4 bases and V 1 base, and 3 bases lay outside the gene matches. The CDR3 contains 15 residues. Germline CDR1 and CDR2: LGHDT and YNNKEL (reference sequence).

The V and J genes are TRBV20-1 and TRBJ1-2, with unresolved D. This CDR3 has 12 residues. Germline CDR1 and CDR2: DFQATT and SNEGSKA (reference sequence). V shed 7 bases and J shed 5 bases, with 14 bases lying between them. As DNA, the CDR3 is TGCAGTGTAGAAAGTTTTCCATATGGCTACACCTTC. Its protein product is CSVESFPYGYTF.

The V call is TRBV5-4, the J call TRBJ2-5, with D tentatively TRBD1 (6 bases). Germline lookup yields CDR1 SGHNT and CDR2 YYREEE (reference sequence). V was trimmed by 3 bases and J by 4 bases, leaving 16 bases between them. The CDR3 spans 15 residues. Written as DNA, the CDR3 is TGTGCCAGCAGCTCCCCCCAGGACAGCCTAGAGACCCAGTACTTC. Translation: CASSSPQDSLETQYF.